One and the same sample provided the 13 T cell receptor beta chains below, sequenced in a study of T-cell reconstitution after alpha-beta-depleted transplantation in children. The library targeted TCRbeta and was prepared with unique molecular identifiers. MiXCR, applied by TCRdb to the PCR reads, yields one record per CDR3 protein. The profile shows about 420,000 distinct CDR3 sequences, under 20% of them singletons. Source: PBMCs, mostly from graft donor cells, taken 360 days after TCRalphabeta/CD19-depleted stem cell transplant. The origin of the receptors is a boy less than two years old who had a stem cell transplant for Wiskott-Aldrich syndrome, so the T cells may come from the graft donor.

This clonotype has at least ten counts. The gene calls are TRBV7-7 and TRBJ2-1; D is unclear. Trimming stripped 1 base from V and 2 bases from J, with 9 bases between. Germline V gene sequence: CDR1 SSHAT, CDR2 FNYEAQ (reference sequence). The CDR3 spans 15 residues. The CDR3: CASSLGVRTYNEQFF. CDR3 bases: TGTGCCAGCAGCTTAGGAGTTCGGACCTACAATGAGCAGTTCTTC.

There are a few counts of this clonotype. The chain links TRBV7-2 to TRBJ2-1, with 7 bases matching TRBD1. Germline CDR1 SGHTA, CDR2 FQGNSA. V trimming: 0 bases; J trimming: 5 bases; junction bases outside the gene matches: 1. There are 14 residues in the CDR3. CDR3 DNA: TGTGCCAGCAGCTTAGCACAGGGGAACAATGAGCAGTTCTTC. Its translation: CASSLAQGNNEQFF.

This clonotype was seen a handful of times. The chain is built from TRBV29-1 and TRBJ2-1; 8 bases map to TRBD2. Germline V gives CDR1 SQVTM, CDR2 ANQGSEA. J gave up 9 bases and V 4 bases, and 11 bases lay outside the gene matches. The CDR3 extends over 14 amino acids. CDR3 amino acids: CSVAPLSGNGEQFF. The CDR3 DNA is TGCAGCGTTGCTCCTCTTAGCGGGAACGGTGAGCAGTTCTTC.

The V call is TRBV7-2, the J call TRBJ1-5, with D unresolved. V lost 5 bases and J lost 5, with 10 bases in between. Per the germline V gene, CDR1 is SGHTA and CDR2 is FQGNSA. The CDR3 runs 13 residues. This CDR3 is CASSPTSYQPQHF. In nucleotides, the CDR3 is TGTGCCAGCAGCCCGACATCGTATCAGCCCCAGCATTTT.

V gene TRBV20-1 combines with J gene TRBJ2-5; D uncertain. Trimming left V 5 bases short and J 8 bases short, with 15 bases between. CDR1 and CDR2 (germline): DFQATT, SNEGSKA (reference sequence). The CDR3 covers 12 residues. CDR3 sequence: CSAARSSGTQYF. In DNA, the CDR3 is TGCAGTGCTGCACGATCGTCGGGCACCCAGTACTTC.

This clonotype was picked up one time. The rearrangement joins TRBV5-1 to TRBJ2-3; a weak D match, TRBD1 (5 bases). Looked up from germline, CDR1 is SGHRS and CDR2 is YFSETQ. V was pared by 1 base and J by 2 bases, with 8 bases between. The CDR3 spans 14 residues. CDR3 in amino acids: CASSLPTATDTQYF. In DNA form, the CDR3 reads TGCGCCAGCAGCTTGCCGACAGCCACAGATACGCAGTATTTT.

This clonotype occurred many times. The chain joins TRBV24-1 to TRBJ2-2; unclear D gene. This CDR3 region has 13 residues. The V end was cut by 9 bases, the J end by 4 bases, with 11 bases between. Looked up from germline, CDR1 is KGHDR and CDR2 is SFDVKD. This chain's CDR3 is CATGRLGTGELFF. The CDR3 DNA reads TGTGCCACCGGCAGGTTGGGCACCGGGGAGCTGTTTTTT.

The table lists this clonotype with a few counts. This chain uses TRBV5-5 with TRBJ2-5, with D possibly matching TRBD1 (5 bases). Looked up from germline, CDR1 is SGHKS and CDR2 is YYEKEE (reference sequence). V lost 2 bases and J 2 bases, leaving 22 bases between the germline ends. The CDR3 covers 18 residues. The CDR3, as DNA: TGTGCCAGCAGCTTCGGCATGAGGTCAGGGCTGACTCAAGAGACCCAGTACTTC. Protein sequence: CASSFGMRSGLTQETQYF.

This sequence joins TRBV19 and TRBJ1-5; the D is unclear. The V gene's germline CDR1 is LNHDA and CDR2 SQIVND (reference sequence). The CDR3 contains 14 residues. Trimming shortened V by 3 bases and J by 2 bases, and 8 bases separated the two germline ends. CDR3 sequence reads: CASSIWIGNQPQHF. For the CDR3, the DNA is TGTGCCAGTAGTATCTGGATTGGCAATCAGCCCCAGCATTTT.

The V call is TRBV27, the J call TRBJ2-5, with TRBD1 as a possible D gene (6 bases). V shed 2 bases and J shed 0 bases, with 16 bases lying between them. This CDR3 contains 17 residues. Germline CDR1 reads MNHEY; CDR2 reads SMNVEV (reference sequence). The CDR3 DNA reads TGTGCCAGCAGTTTAGAAGGGGGACCGAGATACCAAGAGACCCAGTACTTC. This translates into CASSLEGGPRYQETQYF.

In its sample, this clonotype was seen a few times. The V and J genes are TRBV20-1 and TRBJ2-1, with 13 bases identical to TRBD2. The J segment lost 5 bases and the V segment lost 3 bases, leaving 13 bases of the junction unmatched. CDR3 size: 18 residues. Germline CDR1 DFQATT, CDR2 SNEGSKA (reference sequence). This CDR3 reads CSARRLAGGLRGNNEQFF. CDR3 DNA sequence: TGCAGTGCTAGGCGACTAGCGGGAGGATTGAGGGGAAACAATGAGCAGTTCTTC.

The CDR3 sequence: CASSLAQDSPLHF. The CDR3 DNA is TGCGCCAGCAGCTTGGCACAGGATTCACCCCTCCACTTT. V is TRBV5-1 and J is TRBJ1-6; a weak D match, TRBD1 (5 bases). Germline-derived CDR1 and CDR2 are SGHRS and YFSETQ. Trimming took 0 bases from V and 8 from J, leaving 6 bases between them. This CDR3 spans 13 amino acids.

The CDR3 coding sequence is TGTGCCAGCAGCTTCCTTCAAATCACAGATACGCAGTATTTT. Residues: CASSFLQITDTQYF. V is TRBV11-2 and J is TRBJ2-3; D uncertain. Germline V CDR1 and CDR2: SGHAT, FQNNGV. V lost 3 bases to trimming and J lost 2 bases, with 9 bases between them. The CDR3 is made up of 14 amino acids.